The 22 T cell receptor beta chains listed next were all sequenced from one sample in a study of blood T cell repertoires in COVID-19. The method was immunoSEQ multiplex PCR; TCRdb's version includes in-frame clones alone and lacks a portion of them. This sample has under 400,000 clones; 88% occur once, and the top ten carry approximately 1%. Sequencing used PBMCs or T cells enriched from blood (not recorded which). These receptor sequences come from a woman younger than 45 who had been exposed to COVID-19.

J is TRBJ1-1 and V is TRBV7-8; D may be TRBD1 (6 bases). CDR1 and CDR2 (germline): SGHVS, FQNEAQ. There are 16 residues in the CDR3. The V end lost 5 bases, the J end lost 5 bases, and 21 bases lay between the germline ends. The CDR3, as DNA: TGTGCCAGCAGCCGACCCCCACACAGGGTTCGAACTGAAGCTTTCTTT. Amino acids: CASSRPPHRVRTEAFF.

The V call is TRBV28, the J call TRBJ1-2; TRBD1 aligns across 10 bases. Trimming took 1 base from V and 1 from J; bases not matched to a gene: 3. The germline CDR1 and CDR2 sequences are MDHEN and SYDVKM. The CDR3 contains 16 residues. The CDR3 DNA is TGTGCCAGCAGTTTATTTGGACAGGGGGTTAACTATGGCTACACCTTC. Translation gives CASSLFGQGVNYGYTF.

The genes are TRBV5-1 and TRBJ2-5; 12 bases agree with TRBD2. Germline CDR1 SGHRS, CDR2 YFSETQ. V lost 5 bases and J lost 1; bases outside the gene matches: 6. The length of the CDR3 is 16 residues. In DNA, the CDR3 is TGCGCCAGCAGACATACTAGCGGGAGGACCCAAGAGACCCAGTACTTC. It yields the protein CASRHTSGRTQETQYF.

V and J are TRBV10-2 and TRBJ2-7; D is unresolved. In germline, CDR1 is WSHSY, CDR2 SAAADI. The CDR3 totals 13 residues. The V end was cut by 4 bases, the J end by 3 bases, with 10 bases between. The CDR3 nucleotides are TGCGCCAGCAGTGCTAGACTTTTCTACGAGCAGTACTTC. Protein: CASSARLFYEQYF.

V gene TRBV10-2 combines with J gene TRBJ1-5; D is perhaps TRBD1 (5 bases). Germline CDR1 is WSHSY and CDR2 is SAAADI. Trimming stripped 7 bases from V and 5 bases from J, with 12 bases between. The CDR3 has 13 residues. In nucleotides, the CDR3 is TGCGCCAGCACTGGGGGGATGGATCAGCCCCAGCATTTT. Translating it yields CASTGGMDQPQHF.

This clone was seen once. The J gene is TRBJ1-4, the V gene TRBV15; D call uncertain. V was shortened by 5 bases and J by 6 bases, with 16 bases between the two germline ends. CDR3 length: 15 amino acids. The V gene's germline CDR1 is LNHNV and CDR2 YYDKDF (reference sequence). The CDR3 DNA is TGTGCCACCAGCGGTACGGGGAGAAGGGATGAAAAACTGTTTTTT. Translation gives CATSGTGRRDEKLFF.

The V and J genes are TRBV28 and TRBJ2-3; TRBD1 might be the D (6 bases). The CDR3 is made up of 23 amino acids. The V gene's germline CDR1 is MDHEN and CDR2 SYDVKM. Trimming cost V 0 bases and J 0 bases, with 31 bases left between them. The CDR3 coding sequence is TGTGCCAGCAGTTTATGGCGGCAGGGGCTTTCTCCACCAACAACCAGGAGCACAGATACGCAGTATTTT. Translating gives CASSLWRQGLSPPTTRSTDTQYF.

The rearrangement uses TRBV7-6 and TRBJ2-5; 8 positions agree with TRBD1. Unmatched junction bases numbered 16, after V lost 5 bases and J lost 5 bases. Germline V gene lookup returns CDR1 SGHVS and CDR2 FNYEAQ. This CDR3 region has 17 residues. CDR3 region: CASSKNAPQGASETQYF. The CDR3, as DNA: TGTGCCAGCAGCAAAAATGCCCCCCAGGGGGCATCGGAGACCCAGTACTTC.

Only a few counts were recorded for this clone. This chain uses TRBV25-1 with TRBJ2-2; D is ambiguous. The CDR3 has 14 residues. Trimming took 1 base from V and 4 from J, leaving 7 bases between them. Germline values: CDR1 MGHDK, CDR2 SYGVNS. CDR3 DNA: TGTGCCAGCAGTGAATTCTTGCGCACCGGGGAGCTGTTTTTT. It translates to CASSEFLRTGELFF. The full variable domain, its missing parts supplied by reference TRBV25-1 and TRBJ2-2, is EADIYQTPRYLVIGTGKKITLECSQTMGHDKMYWYQQDPGMELHLIHYSYGVNSTEKGDLSSESTVSRIRTEHFPLTLESARPSHTSQYLCASSEFLRTGELFFGEGSRLTVL.

The J gene is TRBJ2-1, the V gene TRBV3-1 (or the pseudogene TRBV3-2), with 15 bases lining up with TRBD2. The CDR3 length is 19 residues. Germline CDR1 and CDR2: LGHDT and YNNKEL (reference sequence). V gave up 5 bases and J gave up 3 bases; unmatched junction bases: 11. The CDR3 loop is CASSSSGLAGGRGYNEQFF. The DNA of the CDR3 is TGTGCCAGCAGCTCCTCGGGACTAGCGGGAGGTCGGGGCTACAATGAGCAGTTCTTC.

The chain joins TRBV28 to TRBJ2-7; the match to TRBD2 covers 7 bases. This CDR3 region has 14 residues. Unmatched junction bases numbered 10, after V lost 8 bases and J lost 3 bases. Germline V gene sequence: CDR1 MDHEN, CDR2 SYDVKM. The CDR3 bases are TGTGCCAGCGAGAACGCGGGAGCGGACTACGAGCAGTACTTC. As protein: CASENAGADYEQYF.

V usage is TRBV11-2 and J usage is TRBJ1-1; D is unclear. CDR1 and CDR2 (germline): SGHAT, FQNNGV. Trimming removed 5 bases at V and 4 bases at J, with 11 bases between. This CDR3 is 13 amino acids long. The chain's CDR3 is CASSPVFATEAFF. CDR3 nucleotides: TGTGCCAGCAGCCCAGTGTTCGCCACTGAAGCTTTCTTT. Using reference TRBV11-2 and TRBJ1-1 for the parts outside the CDR3, the full variable domain is EAGVAQSPRYKIIEKRQSVAFWCNPISGHATLYWYQQILGQGPKLLIQFQNNGVVDDSQLPKDRFSAERLKGVDSTLKIQPAKLEDSAVYLCASSPVFATEAFFGQGTRLTVV.

V gene TRBV19 combines with J gene TRBJ1-6; D unclear. The CDR3 contains 15 residues. Germline values: CDR1 LNHDA, CDR2 SQIVND (reference sequence). The germline V and J ends were trimmed by 3 bases and 7 bases, with 13 bases remaining between them. The DNA for the CDR3 is TGTGCCAGTAGTATTGGCCGGGAACAAAATTCACCCCTCCACTTT. It encodes CASSIGREQNSPLHF.

This clone was counted only a few times. The chain recombines TRBV2 with TRBJ2-7; D unclear. V lost 7 bases and J 4 bases, leaving 17 bases between the germline ends. The CDR3 runs to 14 residues. Germline CDR1 SNHLY, CDR2 FYNNEI. The CDR3 region is CASKRSTLQYEQYF. The CDR3 DNA sequence: TGTGCCAGCAAGAGGTCTACGTTACAATACGAGCAGTACTTC. Full variable domain (remainder filled in from reference TRBV2 and TRBJ2-7): EPEVTQTPSHQVTQMGQEVILRCVPISNHLYFYWYRQILGQKVEFLVSFYNNEISEKSEIFDDQFSVERPDGSNFTLKIRSTKLEDSAMYFCASKRSTLQYEQYFGPGTRLTVT.

This sequence joins TRBV20-1 and TRBJ1-5; D remains unclear. Germline CDR1 and CDR2: DFQATT and SNEGSKA (reference sequence). V lost 3 bases and J 2 bases, leaving 20 bases between the germline ends. The CDR3 has 17 amino acids. The DNA for the CDR3 is TGCAGTGCTAGTCGGGGAGGGCGACGGTTGGGCAATCAGCCCCAGCATTTT. It translates to CSASRGGRRLGNQPQHF.

This rearrangement joins TRBV5-1 to TRBJ2-1, with 9 bases aligning to TRBD2. The CDR3 is 12 amino acids. CDR1 is SGHRS and CDR2 is YFSETQ in the germline V gene. Trimming removed 7 bases from V and 6 bases from J; junction bases left unmatched: 2. Here the CDR3 DNA reads TGCGCCAGCGGGACTAGCTTCAATGAGCAGTTCTTC. It encodes CASGTSFNEQFF.

The rearrangement joins TRBV28 to TRBJ2-3; the match to TRBD2 covers 8 bases. CDR3 length: 13 amino acids. Unmatched junction bases numbered 1, after V lost 8 bases and J lost 0 bases. Germline-derived CDR1 and CDR2 are MDHEN and SYDVKM. The CDR3 DNA is TGTGCCAGCCGGGGGGGTAGCACAGATACGCAGTATTTT. Amino acid sequence: CASRGGSTDTQYF.

The chain combines TRBV11-2 with TRBJ1-2, with 8 bases that match TRBD1. V lost 5 bases and J lost 3; bases outside the gene matches: 2. Germline CDR1 and CDR2: SGHAT and FQNNGV. The CDR3 loop spans 13 amino acids. This CDR3 reads CASSPQGDYGYTF. The CDR3, as DNA: TGTGCCAGCAGCCCACAGGGGGACTATGGCTACACCTTC. Full variable domain (outside the CDR3, taken from reference TRBV11-2 and TRBJ1-2): EAGVAQSPRYKIIEKRQSVAFWCNPISGHATLYWYQQILGQGPKLLIQFQNNGVVDDSQLPKDRFSAERLKGVDSTLKIQPAKLEDSAVYLCASSPQGDYGYTFGSGTRLTVV.

The chain combines TRBV7-8 with TRBJ2-7; 8 bases line up with TRBD1. The CDR3 totals 14 residues. V was clipped by 5 bases and J by 3 bases; unmatched bases: 6. CDR1 and CDR2 from the germline V gene are SGHVS and FQNEAQ. For the CDR3, the DNA is TGTGCCAGCAGCGCAGGGGGCGCGAGCTACGAGCAGTACTTC. Its translation is CASSAGGASYEQYF. The entire variable domain, with the rest obtained from reference TRBV7-8 and TRBJ2-7, is as follows: GAGVSQSPRYKVAKRGQDVALRCDPISGHVSLFWYQQALGQGPEFLTYFQNEAQLDKSGLPSDRFFAERPEGSVSTLKIQRTQQEDSAVYLCASSAGGASYEQYFGPGTRLTVT.

The gene calls are TRBV18 and TRBJ2-3, with 9 positions matching TRBD2. CDR1 is KGHSH, CDR2 LQKENI, per germline. This CDR3 region has 18 residues. After removal of 4 bases from V and 0 bases from J, the junction contained 11 bases not matched to a gene. This chain's CDR3 is CASSHLSLAGSSTDTQYF. The CDR3 coding sequence is TGTGCCAGCTCACACCTGTCGCTAGCGGGATCTAGCACAGATACGCAGTATTTT.

This chain uses TRBV7-7 with TRBJ2-7; the match to TRBD1 covers 8 bases. The V gene's germline CDR1 is SSHAT and CDR2 FNYEAQ (reference sequence). CDR3 length: 15 residues. The ends lost 1 base at V and 0 bases at J; junction bases unmatched: 2. The CDR3, as DNA: TGTGCCAGCAGCTTAGGACAGGGGAGCTCCTACGAGCAGTACTTC. Amino acids: CASSLGQGSSYEQYF.

This chain links TRBV19 with TRBJ2-1, with 7 bases identical to TRBD1. The J segment lost 3 bases and the V segment lost 4 bases, leaving 9 bases of the junction unmatched. This CDR3 has 16 amino acids. Germline CDR1 is LNHDA and CDR2 is SQIVND (reference sequence). CDR3 bases: TGTGCCAGTAGTAGCCCCCGGGACAGCCTCTACAATGAGCAGTTCTTC. This encodes CASSSPRDSLYNEQFF.